These T cell receptor beta chains were read from a single sample in a study of T cells after yellow fever vaccination. MiXCR, applied by TCRdb to the 5' RACE reads, yields one record per CDR3 protein. This table holds hundreds of thousands of distinct CDR3 sequences, about a fifth found once. This specimen was PBMCs, taken approximately 22 days after the first yellow fever vaccination. Receptor source: a man younger than 30 who received the YFV17D yellow fever vaccine. Both conserved end residues are part of each CDR3. D genes are given only for firm matches. Size values are once, few and many counts, or a class for expanded clones, and some rows have none.

CDR3,DNA,J,V,size,D
CSARDSGQGATNEKLFF,TGCAGTGCTAGAGACTCAGGACAGGGTGCAACTAATGAAAAACTGTTTTTT,TRBJ1-4,TRBV20-1,.,TRBD1
CSASHPGGPSGEAFF,TGCAGTGCTAGCCACCCCGGGGGGCCTTCAGGGGAAGCTTTCTTT,TRBJ1-1,TRBV20-1,few,.
CASSIRSSGGAGRETQYF,TGTGCCAGCAGCATAAGATCTAGCGGGGGGGCCGGGAGGGAGACCCAGTACTTC,TRBJ2-5,TRBV11-2,few,TRBD2
CATSETGQHQETQYF,TGTGCCACCAGTGAAACGGGACAGCACCAAGAGACCCAGTACTTC,TRBJ2-5,TRBV24-1,many,TRBD1
CSAVLGGHETQYF,TGCAGTGCCGTCCTCGGGGGCCATGAGACCCAGTACTTC,TRBJ2-5,TRBV20-1,.,.
CSARVAGVSFF,TGCAGTGCTAGGGTCGCGGGGGTCTCGTTCTTC,TRBJ2-1,TRBV20-1,few,TRBD2
CASSGPLRPADTF,TGTGCCAGCAGTGGGCCTTTGAGACCGGCAGACACCTTC,TRBJ1-2,TRBV6-1,.,.
CASSPSRLSNQPQHF,TGTGCCAGCAGCCCGTCCCGTCTTAGCAATCAGCCCCAGCATTTT,TRBJ1-5,TRBV12-3/TRBV12-4,.,.
CATGTAYEQYF,TGTGCCACGGGAACGGCCTACGAGCAGTACTTC,TRBJ2-7,TRBV10-3,.,.
CSARRLVDNEQFF,TGCAGTGCTAGAAGACTAGTGGACAATGAGCAGTTCTTC,TRBJ2-1,TRBV20-1,.,.
CASSTDLQGGNTIYF,TGCGCCAGCAGCACGGACCTCCAAGGGGGAAACACCATATATTTT,TRBJ1-3,TRBV5-1,few,.
CASSTTAGPDGYTF,TGTGCCAGCAGTACGACAGCGGGGCCGGATGGCTACACCTTC,TRBJ1-2,TRBV6-1,few,.
CASSQVFSGPYGYTF,TGTGCCAGCAGCCAAGTATTTTCCGGGCCCTATGGCTACACCTTC,TRBJ1-2,TRBV4-2,few,.
CASSSTVSSWVEGQFF,TGTGCCAGCAGCTCAACGGTCTCTTCTTGGGTGGAAGGGCAGTTCTTC,TRBJ2-1,TRBV7-8,.,.
CASSIVDRETEAFF,TGTGCCAGTAGTATAGTTGACAGGGAGACTGAAGCTTTCTTT,TRBJ1-1,TRBV19,once,TRBD1
CSIMGGITDTQYF,TGCAGTATTATGGGGGGAATCACAGATACGCAGTATTTT,TRBJ2-3,TRBV20-1,few,.
CASSGWTGQNEQFF,TGTGCCAGCAGTGGCTGGACAGGGCAGAATGAGCAGTTCTTC,TRBJ2-1,TRBV6-2/TRBV6-3,.,TRBD1
CASSLKTQGAGYGYTF,TGTGCCAGCAGCTTGAAAACGCAGGGGGCCGGCTATGGCTACACCTTC,TRBJ1-2,TRBV21-1,.,.
CASSTDSLKWYGYTF,TGTGCCAGCAGCACGGACAGCCTGAAATGGTATGGCTACACCTTC,TRBJ1-2,TRBV7-2,few,.
CASRKTASASGNTIYF,TGTGCCAGCAGAAAAACAGCATCTGCCTCTGGAAACACCATATATTTT,TRBJ1-3,TRBV27,.,.
CASITQGGNEQFF,TGTGCCAGCATTACACAGGGGGGCAATGAGCAGTTCTTC,TRBJ2-1,TRBV12-3/TRBV12-4,few,TRBD1
CASRPGPTQAYNEQFF,TGCGCCAGCAGACCCGGACCCACCCAGGCCTACAATGAGCAGTTCTTC,TRBJ2-1,TRBV5-1,.,.
CASRVGDTQYF,TGTGCCAGCAGAGTGGGAGATACGCAGTATTTT,TRBJ2-3,TRBV2,few,.
CASSQGARNQPQHF,TGTGCCAGTAGTCAGGGGGCTCGGAATCAGCCCCAGCATTTT,TRBJ1-5,TRBV19,few,TRBD1
CASSQLQAGANVLTF,TGCGCCAGCAGCCAATTACAGGCTGGGGCCAACGTCCTGACTTTC,TRBJ2-6,TRBV4-3,many,.
CASSWYRGREETQYF,TGTGCCAGCAGCTGGTACAGGGGGCGGGAGGAGACCCAGTACTTC,TRBJ2-5,TRBV7-9,.,TRBD1
CASSPRAAGSGELFF,TGTGCCAGCAGTCCAAGGGCTGCCGGTTCTGGGGAGCTGTTTTTT,TRBJ2-2,TRBV6-2/TRBV6-3,.,.
CSARSSQRGYNEQFF,TGCAGTGCTAGATCCTCCCAGCGGGGGTACAATGAGCAGTTCTTC,TRBJ2-1,TRBV20-1,.,TRBD2
CASTHLWGSGAKAFF,TGTGCCAGCACCCACTTGTGGGGATCGGGGGCGAAAGCTTTCTTT,TRBJ1-1,TRBV6-1,.,.
CASSPPSGGNGYTF,TGTGCCAGCAGCCCCCCCAGCGGAGGGAATGGCTACACCTTC,TRBJ1-2,TRBV6-2/TRBV6-3,few,.
CASSETGRRTGELFF,TGTGCCAGCAGTGAGACAGGGAGGAGAACCGGGGAGCTGTTTTTT,TRBJ2-2,TRBV2,.,.
CASSLGPTLAKNIQYF,TGTGCCAGCAGCTTAGGGCCGACGCTAGCCAAAAACATTCAGTACTTC,TRBJ2-4,TRBV5-6,few,.
CASSSSASGGYNEQFF,TGCGCCAGCAGCTCCTCGGCTAGCGGGGGGTACAATGAGCAGTTCTTC,TRBJ2-1,TRBV5-1,.,TRBD2
CAISAAGGPGRQYF,TGTGCCATCAGCGCCGCGGGGGGGCCCGGTAGGCAGTATTTT,TRBJ2-3,TRBV10-3,.,TRBD2
CASSPYGRSGNTIYF,TGTGCCAGCAGCCCCTACGGCAGATCTGGAAACACCATATATTTT,TRBJ1-3,TRBV7-2,.,.
CASSQASGGTDTQYF,TGTGCCAGCAGCCAAGCTAGCGGGGGCACAGATACGCAGTATTTT,TRBJ2-3,TRBV3-1,few,TRBD2
CASSPARGGTEAFF,TGTGCCAGCAGCCCCGCGAGGGGGGGGACTGAAGCTTTCTTT,TRBJ1-1,TRBV7-9,few,.
CASSPPGTPTDTQYF,TGTGCCAGCAGTCCGCCCGGGACACCCACAGATACGCAGTATTTT,TRBJ2-3,TRBV27,many,.
CSVELAGTQDTQYF,TGCAGCGTTGAGTTAGCGGGGACCCAAGATACGCAGTATTTT,TRBJ2-3,TRBV29-1,few,TRBD2
CSARNARSNQPQHF,TGCAGTGCTAGAAACGCGAGAAGCAATCAGCCCCAGCATTTT,TRBJ1-5,TRBV20-1,.,.
CASSYPTGGVETQYF,TGTGCCAGCAGCTACCCGACAGGGGGTGTGGAGACCCAGTACTTC,TRBJ2-5,TRBV11-2,.,TRBD1
CSARAGDRAYEQYF,TGCAGTGCTAGAGCCGGGGACAGGGCCTACGAGCAGTACTTC,TRBJ2-7,TRBV20-1,few,TRBD1
CASSLRGPTPYEQYF,TGCGCCAGCAGCTTGCGGGGCCCCACCCCTTACGAGCAGTACTTC,TRBJ2-7,TRBV5-1,.,.
CASPAGPQANTGELFF,TGTGCCAGCCCAGCGGGACCGCAAGCGAACACCGGGGAGCTGTTTTTT,TRBJ2-2,TRBV6-5,few,TRBD2
CASSLRGGASSYEQYF,TGTGCCAGCAGCTTACGTGGCGGGGCAAGCTCCTACGAGCAGTACTTC,TRBJ2-7,TRBV7-2,few,.
CSASEGGRGSHTQYF,TGCAGTGCTTCAGAGGGCGGACGGGGCTCCCATACGCAGTATTTT,TRBJ2-3,TRBV20-1,.,.
CASSLEQRYNEQFF,TGTGCCAGCAGCTTAGAACAGCGGTACAATGAGCAGTTCTTC,TRBJ2-1,TRBV7-6,.,.
CASSSGGGVTEAFF,TGTGCCAGCAGCTCGGGAGGAGGGGTCACTGAAGCTTTCTTT,TRBJ1-1,TRBV7-2,.,.
CASSASGASSYNEQFF,TGTGCCAGCAGCGCTAGCGGGGCGAGCTCCTACAATGAGCAGTTCTTC,TRBJ2-1,TRBV7-2,.,TRBD2
CASSAGTGGNEQYF,TGCGCCAGCAGCGCTGGGACAGGGGGCAACGAGCAGTACTTC,TRBJ2-7,TRBV5-1,few,TRBD1
CASSEVVGGAGYGYTF,TGTGCCAGCAGTGAAGTGGTAGGGGGCGCAGGCTATGGCTACACCTTC,TRBJ1-2,TRBV6-1,few,TRBD1
CASSQRKRGQGAGDGYTF,TGCGCCAGCAGCCAACGCAAACGAGGACAGGGGGCCGGGGATGGCTACACCTTC,TRBJ1-2,TRBV4-3,.,TRBD1
CASSPPDGVDTF,TGTGCCAGCTCACCACCGGACGGGGTCGACACCTTC,TRBJ1-2,TRBV18,.,.
CASSQEDTGFSGNTIYF,TGCGCCAGCAGCCAAGAAGATACAGGGTTCTCTGGAAACACCATATATTTT,TRBJ1-3,TRBV4-1,many,.
CASSLVRGGFSSSTDTQYF,TGTGCCAGCAGCTTGGTGCGGGGGGGCTTTTCAAGTAGCACAGATACGCAGTATTTT,TRBJ2-3,TRBV5-6,few,TRBD2
CASSSHSSPLDF,TGTGCCAGCAGTTCACATTCCTCCCCGTTGGACTTC,TRBJ2-5,TRBV27,.,.
CATSGGEHTDTQYF,TGTGCCACCAGTGGAGGGGAGCACACAGATACGCAGTATTTT,TRBJ2-3,TRBV24-1,many,.